These T cell receptor beta chains were read from a single sample in a study of T cells after yellow fever vaccination. TCRdb re-derived calls from the 5' RACE reads in MiXCR, one entry per CDR3 protein. The sample has hundreds of thousands of distinct CDR3 sequences; around 12% are singletons. The source material was PBMCs, sampled on the day of the yellow fever booster vaccination. These receptor sequences come from a man aged 25-40 years who received the YFV17D yellow fever vaccine. Both conserved end residues are part of each CDR3. The D gene is left open where the match is weak. Only part of the rows carry a size: once, few, many, or a class if the clone is expanded.

CDR3nt: TGTGCCAGCAGAAGGACAGGGGAGGGACAGCCCCAGCATTTT
CDR3aa: CASRRTGEGQPQHF
j_gene: TRBJ1-5
v_gene: TRBV12-3/TRBV12-4
abundance: many
d_gene: TRBD1

CDR3nt: TGTGCCAGCACCGGACTCTCCAGCGGGAGGTACGAGCAGTACTTC
CDR3aa: CASTGLSSGRYEQYF
j_gene: TRBJ2-7
v_gene: TRBV27
abundance: many
d_gene: TRBD2

CDR3nt: TGCGCCAGCAGTTCAACTCCGGACAATGAGCAGTTCTTC
CDR3aa: CASSSTPDNEQFF
j_gene: TRBJ2-1
v_gene: TRBV10-1
abundance: NA
d_gene: NA

CDR3nt: TGTGCCAGTAGTGCGGAAAGGCTGGCCTACGAGCAGTACTTC
CDR3aa: CASSAERLAYEQYF
j_gene: TRBJ2-7
v_gene: TRBV19
abundance: few
d_gene: NA

CDR3nt: TGTGCCAGCAGTTTCGAGCGGGAGTTTCTCGAAGCCAAAAACATTCAGTACTTC
CDR3aa: CASSFEREFLEAKNIQYF
j_gene: TRBJ2-4
v_gene: TRBV12-3/TRBV12-4
abundance: few
d_gene: TRBD2

CDR3nt: TGCAGTGCTAGAGACCAGGGTCTTTCACCCCTCCACTTT
CDR3aa: CSARDQGLSPLHF
j_gene: TRBJ1-6
v_gene: TRBV20-1
abundance: many
d_gene: NA

CDR3nt: TGTGCCAGCAGCGAACTCCTGGGCGGAAACACCATATATTTT
CDR3aa: CASSELLGGNTIYF
j_gene: TRBJ1-3
v_gene: TRBV4-2
abundance: NA
d_gene: NA

CDR3nt: TGTGCCATCAGTGAGGCTAGCAGCTCCTACAATGAGCAGTTCTTC
CDR3aa: CAISEASSSYNEQFF
j_gene: TRBJ2-1
v_gene: TRBV10-3
abundance: NA
d_gene: NA

CDR3nt: TGTGCCAGCAGCTCCTGGACTAGCTATGAGCAGTTCTTC
CDR3aa: CASSSWTSYEQFF
j_gene: TRBJ2-1
v_gene: TRBV7-2
abundance: few
d_gene: TRBD2

CDR3nt: TGTGCCAGCAGCTTAGTAGCGGGAGGGCCGCCAGATACGCAGTATTTT
CDR3aa: CASSLVAGGPPDTQYF
j_gene: TRBJ2-3
v_gene: TRBV7-2
abundance: few
d_gene: TRBD2

CDR3nt: TGTGCCATCAGTGAGAGTAGCAGTGTCAATGAGCAGTTCTTC
CDR3aa: CAISESSSVNEQFF
j_gene: TRBJ2-1
v_gene: TRBV10-3
abundance: few
d_gene: NA

CDR3nt: TGTGCCACCAGCAGAGATTTACATGAGCAGTTCTTC
CDR3aa: CATSRDLHEQFF
j_gene: TRBJ2-1
v_gene: TRBV15
abundance: many
d_gene: NA

CDR3nt: TGTGCCAGCAGTTTCGACAGGGGCGGGCAGCCCCAGCATTTT
CDR3aa: CASSFDRGGQPQHF
j_gene: TRBJ1-5
v_gene: TRBV7-9
abundance: few
d_gene: TRBD1

CDR3nt: TGTGCCAGCAGCTACGGACTAGGGGAGACCCAGTACTTC
CDR3aa: CASSYGLGETQYF
j_gene: TRBJ2-5
v_gene: TRBV7-6
abundance: once
d_gene: TRBD2

CDR3nt: TGCAGTGCTGTCGTGGAGACCCAGTACTTC
CDR3aa: CSAVVETQYF
j_gene: TRBJ2-5
v_gene: TRBV20-1
abundance: NA
d_gene: NA

CDR3nt: TGTGCCCTCGCGCGAGGACAGGGGCCTCTAGAGCAGTTCTTC
CDR3aa: CALARGQGPLEQFF
j_gene: TRBJ2-1
v_gene: TRBV30
abundance: NA
d_gene: TRBD1

CDR3nt: TGTGCCAGCAGCGTAGTGTCTAGCGGGATCTACAATGAGCAGTTCTTC
CDR3aa: CASSVVSSGIYNEQFF
j_gene: TRBJ2-1
v_gene: TRBV9
abundance: once
d_gene: TRBD2

CDR3nt: TGTGCCACCAGCAGAGATCTGACCAACATCAACTACGAGCAGTACTTC
CDR3aa: CATSRDLTNINYEQYF
j_gene: TRBJ2-7
v_gene: TRBV15
abundance: many
d_gene: NA

CDR3nt: TGTGCCAGTGAGACAGGGAAGGGCTATGGCTACACCTTC
CDR3aa: CASETGKGYGYTF
j_gene: TRBJ1-2
v_gene: TRBV6-6
abundance: few
d_gene: TRBD1

CDR3nt: TGTGCCAGCAGTGTCCACAGGATTGGACTAGCCGGGGAGCTGTTTTTT
CDR3aa: CASSVHRIGLAGELFF
j_gene: TRBJ2-2
v_gene: TRBV6-1
abundance: NA
d_gene: TRBD2

CDR3nt: TGTGCCAGTATTGGAGACAGCAAAGCTTTCTTT
CDR3aa: CASIGDSKAFF
j_gene: TRBJ1-1
v_gene: TRBV19
abundance: NA
d_gene: NA

CDR3nt: TGCAGCGGGAGCGGGAGGGCTGTGAATGAGCAGTTCTTC
CDR3aa: CSGSGRAVNEQFF
j_gene: TRBJ2-1
v_gene: TRBV29-1
abundance: NA
d_gene: TRBD2

CDR3nt: TGTGCCAGCGGGACCCAGGACTACGAGCAGTACTTC
CDR3aa: CASGTQDYEQYF
j_gene: TRBJ2-7
v_gene: TRBV2
abundance: few
d_gene: NA

CDR3nt: TGTGCCAGCAGCCCGCAGCGCCTAGCGGGAGTATGGGAGCAGTTCTTC
CDR3aa: CASSPQRLAGVWEQFF
j_gene: TRBJ2-1
v_gene: TRBV3-1
abundance: few
d_gene: TRBD2

CDR3nt: NA
CDR3aa: CASSSSGLRETQYF
j_gene: TRBJ2-5
v_gene: TRBV12-3/TRBV12-4
abundance: NA
d_gene: NA

CDR3nt: TGTGCCAGCACTGCCGGACTAGGGACCTACGAGCAGTACTTC
CDR3aa: CASTAGLGTYEQYF
j_gene: TRBJ2-7
v_gene: TRBV28
abundance: few
d_gene: TRBD2

CDR3nt: TGTGCCTCCGGGGCGACTAGCGGAAGCACAGATACGCAGTATTTT
CDR3aa: CASGATSGSTDTQYF
j_gene: TRBJ2-3
v_gene: TRBV10-3
abundance: few
d_gene: TRBD2

CDR3nt: TGTGCCAGCAGCCGCTCAAGTGGACTAGCCCCCTCCTACGAGCAGTACTTC
CDR3aa: CASSRSSGLAPSYEQYF
j_gene: TRBJ2-7
v_gene: TRBV6-5
abundance: few
d_gene: TRBD2

CDR3nt: TGTGCCAGTTTTACCGCGGCCCTGGAGCAGTACTTC
CDR3aa: CASFTAALEQYF
j_gene: TRBJ2-7
v_gene: TRBV7-8
abundance: NA
d_gene: NA

CDR3nt: TGTGCCAGCAGCCCCGGTAGCGGGGTCGATGAGCAGTTCTTC
CDR3aa: CASSPGSGVDEQFF
j_gene: TRBJ2-1
v_gene: TRBV6-5
abundance: many
d_gene: TRBD2

CDR3nt: TGTGCCAGCAACTTAGGGATGCCCGGGGTGACCCAGTACTTC
CDR3aa: CASNLGMPGVTQYF
j_gene: TRBJ2-5
v_gene: TRBV7-2
abundance: NA
d_gene: NA

CDR3nt: TGTGCCATCAGTCCGGTAGTTGGAGAAGGTCAGCCCCAGCATTTT
CDR3aa: CAISPVVGEGQPQHF
j_gene: TRBJ1-5
v_gene: TRBV10-3
abundance: NA
d_gene: NA

CDR3nt: TGTGCCAGCAGTGAAGCCAAGGGGCCAGCGGGGGCCGGGGAGCTGTTTTTT
CDR3aa: CASSEAKGPAGAGELFF
j_gene: TRBJ2-2
v_gene: TRBV2
abundance: few
d_gene: TRBD2

CDR3nt: TGTGCCAGCAGTTTTGTTTTTGGCAATGAGCAGTTCTTC
CDR3aa: CASSFVFGNEQFF
j_gene: TRBJ2-1
v_gene: TRBV12-3/TRBV12-4
abundance: NA
d_gene: NA

CDR3nt: TGTGCCACAGGACAGGGGTCCCTCTCTGGGGCCAACGTCCTGACTTTC
CDR3aa: CATGQGSLSGANVLTF
j_gene: TRBJ2-6
v_gene: TRBV24-1
abundance: few
d_gene: TRBD1

CDR3nt: TGTGCCAGCTCAACAAATTTTCCCAATGAGCAGTTCTTC
CDR3aa: CASSTNFPNEQFF
j_gene: TRBJ2-1
v_gene: TRBV18
abundance: NA
d_gene: NA

CDR3nt: TGTGCCAGCCGGAGTGAAGTAACCGGGGAGCTGTTTTTT
CDR3aa: CASRSEVTGELFF
j_gene: TRBJ2-2
v_gene: TRBV5-4
abundance: few
d_gene: NA

CDR3nt: TGTGCCAGCAGATGGGGTTCTAATGAAAAACTGTTTTTT
CDR3aa: CASRWGSNEKLFF
j_gene: TRBJ1-4
v_gene: TRBV7-2
abundance: NA
d_gene: NA

CDR3nt: TGCAGTGCAATTTCAGGGGCGAACACTGAAGCTTTCTTT
CDR3aa: CSAISGANTEAFF
j_gene: TRBJ1-1
v_gene: TRBV20-1
abundance: few
d_gene: NA

CDR3nt: TGTGCCAGCAGCCAAGATGGGTATCAGCCCCAGCATTTT
CDR3aa: CASSQDGYQPQHF
j_gene: TRBJ1-5
v_gene: TRBV3-1
abundance: NA
d_gene: NA

CDR3nt: TGTGCCAGCAGCAGCTGGACAGACTACAATGAGCAGTTCTTC
CDR3aa: CASSSWTDYNEQFF
j_gene: TRBJ2-1
v_gene: TRBV7-6
abundance: few
d_gene: NA

CDR3nt: TGTGCCAGCAGCTTAGGAACGGGAGCTTCTACCTACGAGCAGTACTTC
CDR3aa: CASSLGTGASTYEQYF
j_gene: TRBJ2-7
v_gene: TRBV7-8
abundance: few
d_gene: NA

CDR3nt: TGTGCCACCAGTGCAACGACAGGGACTGGCTACACCTTC
CDR3aa: CATSATTGTGYTF
j_gene: TRBJ1-2
v_gene: TRBV24-1
abundance: NA
d_gene: TRBD1

CDR3nt: TGCAGTGTGAGCGGGAGCGGCGACATTCAGTACTTC
CDR3aa: CSVSGSGDIQYF
j_gene: TRBJ2-4
v_gene: TRBV20-1
abundance: NA
d_gene: TRBD2

CDR3nt: TGCGCCAGCAGCGCGGACATCTACCCTGAAAAACTGTTTTTT
CDR3aa: CASSADIYPEKLFF
j_gene: TRBJ1-4
v_gene: TRBV5-1
abundance: few
d_gene: NA

CDR3nt: TGTGCCAGCAGAGGAGGGGGCGGTGTTCAGCCCCAGCATTTT
CDR3aa: CASRGGGGVQPQHF
j_gene: TRBJ1-5
v_gene: TRBV6-2/TRBV6-3
abundance: NA
d_gene: TRBD1

CDR3nt: TGTGCCTGGAGTGTAAAAGGGACCAATGAGCAGTTCTTC
CDR3aa: CAWSVKGTNEQFF
j_gene: TRBJ2-1
v_gene: TRBV30
abundance: NA
d_gene: NA

CDR3nt: TGCAGTGCTAGAGACAAAGGCGGCGGAAACACCATATATTTT
CDR3aa: CSARDKGGGNTIYF
j_gene: TRBJ1-3
v_gene: TRBV20-1
abundance: few
d_gene: NA

CDR3nt: TGTGCCAGCAGCGTAGGCCCACTCGGAGAAACCTACGAGCAGTACTTC
CDR3aa: CASSVGPLGETYEQYF
j_gene: TRBJ2-7
v_gene: TRBV9
abundance: NA
d_gene: NA

CDR3nt: TGTGCCAGCAGCCAGGCCTCCGGGACAGGGGGTTACGAGCAGTACTTC
CDR3aa: CASSQASGTGGYEQYF
j_gene: TRBJ2-7
v_gene: TRBV4-2
abundance: NA
d_gene: TRBD1

CDR3nt: TGTGCCAGCAGTTGGACAGGCAACTCCTACGAGCAGTACTTC
CDR3aa: CASSWTGNSYEQYF
j_gene: TRBJ2-7
v_gene: TRBV28
abundance: many
d_gene: TRBD1

CDR3nt: TGTGCCAGCAGCTTGCAGCGTCAAGAGACCCAGTACTTC
CDR3aa: CASSLQRQETQYF
j_gene: TRBJ2-5
v_gene: TRBV11-2
abundance: many
d_gene: NA

CDR3nt: TGTGCCAGCACCATCCCGGGCTTCTCGCCGGCTACTAGCGGGAGAGGTGATACGCAGTATTTT
CDR3aa: CASTIPGFSPATSGRGDTQYF
j_gene: TRBJ2-3
v_gene: TRBV11-2
abundance: NA
d_gene: TRBD2

CDR3nt: TGTGCTAGTGGTTTGGGCCTAGGGACGACCTACGAGCAGTACTTC
CDR3aa: CASGLGLGTTYEQYF
j_gene: TRBJ2-7
v_gene: TRBV12-5
abundance: NA
d_gene: NA